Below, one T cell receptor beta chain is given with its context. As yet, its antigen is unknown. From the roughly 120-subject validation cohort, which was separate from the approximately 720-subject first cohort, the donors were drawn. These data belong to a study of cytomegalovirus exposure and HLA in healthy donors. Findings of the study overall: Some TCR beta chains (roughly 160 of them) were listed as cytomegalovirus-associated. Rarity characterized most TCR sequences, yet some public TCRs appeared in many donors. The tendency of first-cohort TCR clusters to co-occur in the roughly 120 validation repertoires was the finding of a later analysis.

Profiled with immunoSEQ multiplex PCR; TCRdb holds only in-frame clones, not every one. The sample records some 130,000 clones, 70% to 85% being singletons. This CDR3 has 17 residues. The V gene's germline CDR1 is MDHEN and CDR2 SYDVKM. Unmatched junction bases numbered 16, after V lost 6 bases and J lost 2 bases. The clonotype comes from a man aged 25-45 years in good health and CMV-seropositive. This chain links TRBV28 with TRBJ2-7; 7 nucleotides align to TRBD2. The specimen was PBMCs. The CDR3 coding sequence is TGTGCCAGCAGCTCCTGGGGAGGGGACCGGAGGGCCTACGAGCAGTACTTC. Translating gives CASSSWGGDRRAYEQYF.